This T cell receptor (beta chain) was sequenced for a study of T cell repertoires in cytomegalovirus infection. TCRdb itself ran the reads through MiXCR, one entry per CDR3 protein. This sample has approximately 700,000 distinct CDR3 sequences, with 35% found just once. With V trimmed by 7 bases and J by 7 bases, 9 bases remained unmatched. This CDR3 is 14 amino acids long. Germline CDR1 and CDR2: MDHEN and SYDVKM. This clonotype was picked up a small number of times. J is TRBJ1-1 and V is TRBV28; 10 bases are a match to TRBD1. The source is a human donor in good health (CMV status not recorded). Some clones in this sample may be carry-over from other donors' samples. Sequencing used PBMCs. CDR3 sequence (DNA): TGTGCCAGCACCAATCCGGGACAGGGGATTGAAGCTTTCTTT. It is translated as CASTNPGQGIEAFF. The whole variable domain, remainder taken from reference TRBV28 and TRBJ1-1, is DVKVTQSSRYLVKRTGEKVFLECVQDMDHENMFWYRQDPGLGLRLIYFSYDVKMKEKGDIPEGYSVSREKKERFSLILESASTNQTSMYLCASTNPGQGIEAFFGQGTRLTVV.